These 22 T cell receptor beta chains were all obtained from the same sample, sequenced in a study of blood T cell repertoires in COVID-19. TCRdb's table, derived via immunoSEQ multiplex PCR, lists solely in-frame clones and lacks some. The table has about 200,000 clones, 85% to 90% seen once. The material sequenced was peripheral blood. These receptors all come from a man aged 18 to 30 with active or convalescent COVID-19.

The chain combines TRBV27 with TRBJ1-1, with TRBD1 as a possible D gene (6 bases). The CDR3 is 14 residues long. The V gene's germline CDR1 is MNHEY and CDR2 SMNVEV (reference sequence). Trimming cost V 4 bases and J 3 bases, with 12 bases left between them. This chain's CDR3 is CASSYREGYTEAFF. The CDR3 DNA is TGTGCCAGCAGTTACAGGGAGGGATACACTGAAGCTTTCTTT.

The chain carries TRBV7-9 and TRBJ2-1; no reliable D call. This CDR3 has 15 amino acids. Germline V gene lookup returns CDR1 SEHNR and CDR2 FQNEAQ (reference sequence). Trimming removed 3 bases from V and 6 bases from J, with 15 bases in between. In DNA form, the CDR3 reads TGTGCCAGCAGCTTGAAATCTAGATCCGGCAATGAGCAGTTCTTC. Translating it yields CASSLKSRSGNEQFF. The whole variable domain, remainder taken from reference TRBV7-9 and TRBJ2-1, is DTGVSQNPRHKITKRGQNVTFRCDPISEHNRLYWYRQTLGQGPEFLTYFQNEAQLEKSRLLSDRFSAERPKGSFSTLEIQRTEQGDSAMYLCASSLKSRSGNEQFFGPGTRLTVL.

The J gene is TRBJ2-3, the V gene TRBV6-5; TRBD2 matches at 9 bases. Germline CDR1 reads MNHEY; CDR2 reads SVGAGI. This CDR3 is built from 15 residues. The trim removed 6 bases at V and 5 bases at J, leaving 9 bases unmatched. The CDR3 nucleotides read TGTGCCAGCAGAAACGGGCGGGGGGGCGGAGATACGCAGTATTTT. Protein sequence: CASRNGRGGGDTQYF.

The V and J genes are TRBV3-1 (or the pseudogene TRBV3-2) and TRBJ2-3; 10 bases align to TRBD2. Germline assignment: CDR1 LGHDT and CDR2 YNNKEL (reference sequence). This CDR3 spans 15 amino acids. The ends lost 5 bases at V and 1 base at J; junction bases unmatched: 3. CDR3 nucleotides: TGTGCCAGCAGCTTCACTAGCGGGGGCACAGATACGCAGTATTTT. The encoded protein is CASSFTSGGTDTQYF.

This chain joins TRBV7-9 and TRBJ1-1, with D unresolved. Deletions cut 1 base from V and 4 bases from J, with 7 bases between. The CDR3 length is 13 residues. Looked up from germline, CDR1 is SEHNR and CDR2 is FQNEAQ (reference sequence). CDR3 DNA: TGTGCCAGCAGCTTAGGGAGTGGCACTGAAGCTTTCTTT. Its translation is CASSLGSGTEAFF.

V usage is TRBV30 and J usage is TRBJ2-7, with TRBD2 matching 7 bases. The CDR3 covers 16 residues. V shed 3 bases, J shed 4 bases, and the junction held 15 bases outside the gene matches. From germline, CDR1 is GTSNPN and CDR2 SVGIG (reference sequence). The CDR3: CAWSATKLTSSYEQYF. CDR3 nucleotide sequence: TGTGCCTGGAGCGCCACCAAATTGACTAGCTCATACGAGCAGTACTTC. The full variable domain, its missing parts supplied by reference TRBV30 and TRBJ2-7, is SQTIHQWPATLVQPVGSPLSLECTVEGTSNPNLYWYRQAAGRGLQLLFYSVGIGQISSEVPQNLSASRPQDRQFILSSKKLLLSDSGFYLCAWSATKLTSSYEQYFGPGTRLTVT.

This chain links TRBV2 with TRBJ1-4; 8 nucleotides match TRBD1. V gave up 3 bases and J gave up 7 bases; unmatched junction bases: 4. This CDR3 region has 14 residues. Per the germline V gene, CDR1 is SNHLY and CDR2 is FYNNEI. The CDR3 DNA follows: TGTGCCAGCAGTGAGGACAGGGCTTCTGAAAAACTGTTTTTT. Translated: CASSEDRASEKLFF.

The gene calls are TRBV5-4 and TRBJ2-1; 10 bases agree with TRBD2. J lost 3 bases, V lost 3 bases, and 6 bases had no gene match. CDR1 is SGHNT, CDR2 YYREEE, per germline (reference sequence). This CDR3 region has 16 residues. The CDR3 spells CASSSLAGGNYNEQFF. The CDR3 DNA is TGTGCCAGCAGCTCCTTAGCGGGAGGTAACTACAATGAGCAGTTCTTC.

CDR3 sequence: CASSSQGLLSGYTF. Here the CDR3 DNA reads TGTGCCAGCAGCTCACAGGGTTTGCTCTCTGGCTACACCTTC. J is TRBJ1-2 and V is TRBV7-8; D perhaps matches TRBD1 (6 bases). The germline V and J ends were trimmed by 4 bases and 7 bases, with 16 bases remaining between them. The germline CDR1 and CDR2 sequences are SGHVS and FQNEAQ. This CDR3 region has 14 residues.

This chain connects TRBV30 to TRBJ2-1; 13 nucleotides agree with TRBD2. J lost 4 bases, V lost 3 bases, and 6 bases had no gene match. The germline CDR1 and CDR2 sequences are GTSNPN and SVGIG (reference sequence). The CDR3 is 16 residues long. The DNA of the CDR3 is TGTGCCTGGAGCCCCGGACTAGCGGGGGTTTACAATGAGCAGTTCTTC. This sequence encodes CAWSPGLAGVYNEQFF.

This clone is a singleton in its sample. V usage is TRBV9 and J usage is TRBJ2-5; possible D gene TRBD2, 5 bases. This CDR3 is built from 14 residues. V gave up 0 bases and J gave up 5 bases, with 11 bases separating them. Germline lookup yields CDR1 SGDLS and CDR2 YYNGEE. The CDR3: CASSVGTHWETQYF. The CDR3 region has the DNA TGTGCCAGCAGCGTAGGGACTCACTGGGAGACCCAGTACTTC.

This clone showed up many times. The rearrangement uses TRBV27 and TRBJ2-1, with 10 bases that match TRBD1. Trimming cost V 6 bases and J 9 bases; bases outside gene matches: 14. CDR3 size: 16 residues. The germline V gene encodes CDR1 MNHEY and CDR2 SMNVEV (reference sequence). The CDR3: CASRGRFWTGGTEQFF. The CDR3 DNA is TGTGCCAGCAGAGGGAGGTTTTGGACAGGGGGGACTGAGCAGTTCTTC.

The genes are TRBV24-1 and TRBJ2-5, with D maybe TRBD1 (5 bases). Germline V gene lookup returns CDR1 KGHDR and CDR2 SFDVKD. Trimming removed 2 bases from V and 7 bases from J, with 13 bases in between. This CDR3 has 14 residues. The CDR3 spells CATSDSRQPGTQYF. The CDR3 DNA sequence: TGTGCCACCAGTGATTCCCGACAGCCTGGGACCCAGTACTTC.

The chain couples TRBV19 to TRBJ1-2; 7 nucleotides align to TRBD1. The CDR3 loop spans 14 amino acids. Germline lookup yields CDR1 LNHDA and CDR2 SQIVND (reference sequence). V gave up 4 bases and J gave up 1 base; unmatched junction bases: 3. The DNA for the CDR3 is TGTGCCAGTAGTAGGGACAGTAATAACTATGGCTACACCTTC. It codes for CASSRDSNNYGYTF.

This chain connects TRBV29-1 to TRBJ1-2; no clear D. Germline values: CDR1 SQVTM, CDR2 ANQGSEA. The CDR3 has 12 residues. V was pared by 5 bases and J by 3 bases, with 10 bases between. The CDR3 bases are TGCAGCGTTTTACTTCAGGACTATGGCTACACCTTC. Translating gives CSVLLQDYGYTF.

The chain employs TRBV7-2 and TRBJ1-4; D gene unclear. Germline V gives CDR1 SGHTA, CDR2 FQGNSA. CDR3 length: 13 amino acids. Trimming stripped 5 bases from V and 4 bases from J, with 8 bases between. CDR3 amino acids: CASSARGNEKLFF. The CDR3 DNA reads TGTGCCAGCAGCGCACGGGGTAATGAAAAACTGTTTTTT.

The chain recombines TRBV6-5 with TRBJ1-5; D is perhaps TRBD1 (6 bases). V lost 3 bases and J lost 3, with 9 bases in between. The germline CDR1 and CDR2 sequences are MNHEY and SVGAGI. The length of the CDR3 is 14 residues. As DNA, the CDR3 is TGTGCCAGCAGTTATGACAGGAACAATCAGCCCCAGCATTTT. Its translation is CASSYDRNNQPQHF.

This clone was seen a handful of times. V and J are TRBV7-2 and TRBJ1-3, with D unclear. Germline loops: CDR1 SGHTA, CDR2 FQGNSA. The ends were cut back, 5 bases at V and 4 bases at J, with 15 bases in the middle. This CDR3 comprises 15 residues. This CDR3 reads CASSQGSTEGNTIYF. In nucleotides, the CDR3 is TGTGCCAGCAGCCAAGGGAGTACGGAAGGAAACACCATATATTTT.

The rearrangement joins TRBV27 to TRBJ1-2; D unresolved. CDR1 and CDR2 from the germline V gene are MNHEY and SMNVEV (reference sequence). The CDR3 runs to 12 residues. Trimming removed 0 bases from V and 7 bases from J, with 6 bases in between. CDR3 nucleotides: TGTGCCAGCAGTTTATCGGGAGTTGGCTACACCTTC. Translation: CASSLSGVGYTF.

The chain links TRBV30 to TRBJ1-2; 7 bases align to TRBD1. After removal of 4 bases from V and 4 bases from J, the junction contained 3 bases not matched to a gene. The CDR3 consists of 12 residues. In germline, CDR1 is GTSNPN, CDR2 SVGIG (reference sequence). The CDR3 bases are TGTGCCTGGACAGGGGACAGCTATGGCTACACCTTC. Its translation is CAWTGDSYGYTF.

The chain's CDR3 is CASSYAPLGGGDEKLFF. DNA for the CDR3: TGCGCCAGCAGCTATGCACCCCTCGGGGGTGGGGATGAAAAACTGTTTTTT. This chain joins TRBV5-1 and TRBJ1-4, with D possibly matching TRBD1 (5 bases). The CDR3 is 17 amino acids. With 3 bases removed from V and 6 bases from J, the gap between germline ends came to 21 bases. Germline loops: CDR1 SGHRS, CDR2 YFSETQ.

The chain carries TRBV7-3 and TRBJ2-1; 12 nucleotides match TRBD2. This CDR3 spans 15 amino acids. The junction had 6 bases not matched to a gene; V was cut back by 2 bases and J by 10 bases. Germline CDR1 reads SGHTA; CDR2 reads FQGTGA. DNA of the CDR3: TGTGCCAGCAGCTTATCTAGCGGGAGGGCCGGAGAGCAGTTCTTC. Translating gives CASSLSSGRAGEQFF.